Given below is one TCR beta chain in context. What antigen it recognizes has not been identified. No much larger clone exists at a distance of one base, and base qualities are not known. This entry comes from a study of blood T cell repertoires in COVID-19 (TCRdb year 2020). Background for the entire study: Collaborator samples came from the United States, Italy and Spain and covered acute and convalescent phases of COVID-19. A de-identified subject ID, COVID-19 status, age in years and sex were almost always included in the sample metadata. Subjects who had been exposed to COVID-19, were actively infected with it, or had recovered from it provided the deeply sampled blood TCRbeta repertoires that made up the dataset. Where available, HLA class I and class II types were obtained from metadata supplied by the sample provider rather than from assay-based typing. The prospective study material was composed of cDNA or gDNA derived from T cells, B-cell-depleted T cells, or PBMCs. A freely available public database, intended as a resource for researchers studying the immune response to SARS-CoV-2, is where the repertoires were released. The samples were drawn from the first 160 participants of the ongoing ImmuneRACE study and from about 1,200 subjects provided by 6 global collaborators. Findings and caveats that apply to the study as a whole: The quantity of clinical and demographic metadata differed by source and by participant and was supplied without curation.

CDR3 length: 15 amino acids, cysteine to phenylalanine. Only the CDR3 region is kept as DNA, spanning 45 bases read in frame from base 1. According to the germline V gene, CDR1 reads SGHRS and CDR2 reads YFSETQ. V ends up 2 bases short and J 1 base short, with an unmatched junction base count of 3. Each collaborating institution followed its own protocols to collect whole blood in K2EDTA tubes. For TCRbeta analysis, collaborators shipped samples as frozen whole blood, isolated PBMCs, or DNA extracted from either of those sample types. TCRbeta CDR3 regions were amplified from genomic DNA using the immunoSEQ Assay, a bias-controlled multiplex PCR. The original pipeline was this. Nucleated cell counts per sample were estimated from amplification of reference gene primers within the assay. To quantify the absolute abundance of each unique TCRbeta CDR3 rearrangement, sequence reads were collapsed and filtered. For each sample, productive Simpson clonality was calculated as the square root of Simpson's diversity index across productive rearrangements. The table comes from immuneACCESS by way of TCRdb, which keeps in-frame sequences with V and J called. Part of the clones is missing from these tables; in studies checked, under half for an unresolved V gene and the rest for unknown reasons. V, J and clone size were drawn from that table, and D and trimming were deduced from the DNA. This sample gives some 180,000 clones in total; about 80% of them show up just once. The ten top clones hold roughly 11% of the sample.

This clonotype was sampled from a man between 65 and 79 years old with active or convalescent COVID-19. Sample: peripheral blood. This chain joins TRBV5-1 to TRBJ2-3; the junction holds 8 bases that match TRBD1. The CDR3 reads CASSFQGAGTDTQYF. The DNA reads as follows: TGCGCCAGCAGCTTTCAGGGGGCTGGCACAGATACGCAGTATTTT.